This T cell receptor (beta chain) derives from a study of blood T cell repertoires in COVID-19. Study at large: From T cells, B-cell-depleted T cells, or PBMCs came the material, which was cDNA or gDNA.

This CDR3 spans 13 amino acids. The V end was cut by 11 bases, the J end by 0 bases, with 13 bases between. Germline V gene data show CDR1 as SNHLY and CDR2 as FYNNEI. In the authors' workflow: Nucleated cell number was recorded as an estimate derived from reference gene primer amplification. Here immunoSEQ multiplex PCR was the method, and the copy in TCRdb shows in-frame clones only, minus some. That table furnishes V, J and clone size, whereas the DNA furnished D and trimming. Of 300,000 or so clones in the sample, just under 90% were seen once. The receptor comes from a woman in her thirties or forties with acute or convalescent COVID-19. The rearrangement joins TRBV2 to TRBJ1-2; a possible D gene is TRBD1 (6 bases). The sample was peripheral blood. The CDR3 bases are TGTGCCGGGGGACGGACAGCTAACTATGGCTACACCTTC. Protein: CAGGRTANYGYTF.